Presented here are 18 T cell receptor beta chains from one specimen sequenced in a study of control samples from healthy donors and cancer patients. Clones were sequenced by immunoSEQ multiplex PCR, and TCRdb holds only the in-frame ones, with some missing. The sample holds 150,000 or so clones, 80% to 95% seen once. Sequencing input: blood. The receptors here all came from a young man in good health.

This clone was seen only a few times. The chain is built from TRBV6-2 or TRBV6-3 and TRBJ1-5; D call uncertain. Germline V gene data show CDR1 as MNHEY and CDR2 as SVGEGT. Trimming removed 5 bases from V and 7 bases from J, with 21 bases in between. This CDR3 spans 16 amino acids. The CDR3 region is CASSVLSSVYEQPQHF. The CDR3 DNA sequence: TGTGCCAGCAGTGTCCTCTCCTCAGTTTACGAACAGCCCCAGCATTTT.

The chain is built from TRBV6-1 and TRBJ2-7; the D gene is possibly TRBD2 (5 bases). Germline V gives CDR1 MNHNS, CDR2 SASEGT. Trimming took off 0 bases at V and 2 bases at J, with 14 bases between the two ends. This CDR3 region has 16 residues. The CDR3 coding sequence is TGTGCCAGCAGTGAAGCCTTCAGGAGGAGGACCTACGAGCAGTACTTC. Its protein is CASSEAFRRRTYEQYF.

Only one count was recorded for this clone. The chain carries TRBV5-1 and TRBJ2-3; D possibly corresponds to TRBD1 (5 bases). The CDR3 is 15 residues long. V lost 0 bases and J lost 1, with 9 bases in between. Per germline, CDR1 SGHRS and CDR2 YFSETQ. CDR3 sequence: CASSLAGSGTDTQYF. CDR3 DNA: TGCGCCAGCAGCTTGGCAGGGTCAGGCACAGATACGCAGTATTTT.

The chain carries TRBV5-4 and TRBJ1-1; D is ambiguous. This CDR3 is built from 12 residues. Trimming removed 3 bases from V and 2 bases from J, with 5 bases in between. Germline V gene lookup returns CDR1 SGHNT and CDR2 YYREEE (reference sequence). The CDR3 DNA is TGTGCCAGCAGCTCCTCAAACACTGAAGCTTTCTTT. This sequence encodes CASSSSNTEAFF.

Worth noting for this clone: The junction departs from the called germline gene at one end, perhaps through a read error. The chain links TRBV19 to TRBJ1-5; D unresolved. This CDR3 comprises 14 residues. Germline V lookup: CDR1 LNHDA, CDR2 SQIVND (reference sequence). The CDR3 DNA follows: TGTGCAAGTAGGGCGACGATTGGCAATCAGCCCCAGCATTTT. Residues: CASRATIGNQPQHF.

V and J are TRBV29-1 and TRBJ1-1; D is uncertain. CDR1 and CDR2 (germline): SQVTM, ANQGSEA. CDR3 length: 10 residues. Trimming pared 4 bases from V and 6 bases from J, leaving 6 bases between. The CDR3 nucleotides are TGCAGCGTTGGGACCCCTGAAGCTTTCTTT. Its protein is CSVGTPEAFF. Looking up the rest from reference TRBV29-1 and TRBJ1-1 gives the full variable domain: SAVISQKPSRDICQRGTSLTIQCQVDSQVTMMFWYRQQPGQSLTLIATANQGSEATYESGFVIDKFPISRPNLTFSTLTVSNMSPEDSSIYLCSVGTPEAFFGQGTRLTVV.

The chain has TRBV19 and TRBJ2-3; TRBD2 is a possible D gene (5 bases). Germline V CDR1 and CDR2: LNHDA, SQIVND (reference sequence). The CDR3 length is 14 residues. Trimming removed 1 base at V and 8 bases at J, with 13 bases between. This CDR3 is CASSIGRIGVTQYF. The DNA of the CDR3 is TGTGCCAGTAGTATAGGTAGGATCGGGGTTACGCAGTATTTT.

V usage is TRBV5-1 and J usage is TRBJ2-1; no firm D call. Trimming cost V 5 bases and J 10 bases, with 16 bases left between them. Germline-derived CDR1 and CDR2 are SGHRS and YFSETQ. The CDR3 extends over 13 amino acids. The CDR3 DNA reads TGCGCCAGCAGTCCCGTACGTACCCCGGAGCAGTTCTTC. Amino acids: CASSPVRTPEQFF.

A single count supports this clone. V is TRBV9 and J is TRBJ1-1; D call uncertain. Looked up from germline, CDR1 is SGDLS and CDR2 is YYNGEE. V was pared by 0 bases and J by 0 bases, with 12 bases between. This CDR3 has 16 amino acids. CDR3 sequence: CASSVEDGVMNTEAFF. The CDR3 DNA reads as TGTGCCAGCAGCGTAGAGGATGGGGTGATGAACACTGAAGCTTTCTTT. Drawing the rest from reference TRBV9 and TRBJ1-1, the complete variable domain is DSGVTQTPKHLITATGQRVTLRCSPRSGDLSVYWYQQSLDQGLQFLIQYYNGEERAKGNILERFSAQQFPDLHSELNLSSLELGDSALYFCASSVEDGVMNTEAFFGQGTRLTVV.

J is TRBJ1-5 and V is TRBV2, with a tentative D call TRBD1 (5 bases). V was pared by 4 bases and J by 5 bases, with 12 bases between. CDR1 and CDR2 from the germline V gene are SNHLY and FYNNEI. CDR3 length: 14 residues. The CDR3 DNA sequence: TGTGCCAGCAGTGGAGGGGAAAGGGATCAGCCCCAGCATTTT. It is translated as CASSGGERDQPQHF.

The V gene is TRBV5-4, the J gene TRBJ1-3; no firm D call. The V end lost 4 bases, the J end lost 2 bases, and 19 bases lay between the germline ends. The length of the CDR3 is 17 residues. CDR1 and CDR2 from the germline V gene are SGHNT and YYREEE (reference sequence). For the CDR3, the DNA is TGTGCCAGCAGCCCAGTTAAACCTAAGAAGACTGGAAACACCATATATTTT. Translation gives CASSPVKPKKTGNTIYF.

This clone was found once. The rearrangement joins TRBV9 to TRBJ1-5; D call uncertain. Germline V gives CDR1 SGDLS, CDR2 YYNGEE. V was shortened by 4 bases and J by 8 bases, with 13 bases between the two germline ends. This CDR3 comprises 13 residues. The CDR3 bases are TGTGCCAGCAGCCGTAGGGATATGGAGCCCCAGCATTTT. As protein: CASSRRDMEPQHF.

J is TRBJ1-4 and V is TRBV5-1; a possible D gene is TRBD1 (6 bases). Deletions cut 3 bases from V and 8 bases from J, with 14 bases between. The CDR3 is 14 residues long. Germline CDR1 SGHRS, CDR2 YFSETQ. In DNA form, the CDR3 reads TGCGCCAGCAGCTCCCAGGGGAGCTTCGAAAAACTGTTTTTT. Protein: CASSSQGSFEKLFF.

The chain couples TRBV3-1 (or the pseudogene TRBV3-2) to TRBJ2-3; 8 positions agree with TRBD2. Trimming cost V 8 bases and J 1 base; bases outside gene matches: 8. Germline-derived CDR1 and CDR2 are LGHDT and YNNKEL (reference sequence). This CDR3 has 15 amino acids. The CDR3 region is CASDAGGRGTDTQYF. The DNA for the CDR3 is TGTGCCAGCGACGCGGGAGGCCGGGGCACAGATACGCAGTATTTT.

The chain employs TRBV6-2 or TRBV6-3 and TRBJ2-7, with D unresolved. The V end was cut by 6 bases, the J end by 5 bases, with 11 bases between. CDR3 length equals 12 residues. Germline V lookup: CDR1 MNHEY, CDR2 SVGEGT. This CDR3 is CASSLSLNEQYF. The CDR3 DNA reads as TGTGCCAGCAGCCTTAGTTTAAACGAGCAGTACTTC.

The CDR3 DNA follows: TGTGCCAGCAGCCTGACGGCGGGGAGCACAGATACGCAGTATTTT. Translated: CASSLTAGSTDTQYF. The genes are TRBV3-1 (or the pseudogene TRBV3-2) and TRBJ2-3; TRBD2 is a possible D gene (6 bases). Trimming cost V 4 bases and J 0 bases, with 11 bases left between them. Germline loops: CDR1 LGHDT, CDR2 YNNKEL (reference sequence). CDR3 length: 15 residues.

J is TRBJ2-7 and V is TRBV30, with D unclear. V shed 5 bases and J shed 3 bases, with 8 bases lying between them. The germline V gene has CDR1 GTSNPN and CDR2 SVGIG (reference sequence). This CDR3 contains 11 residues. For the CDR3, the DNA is TGTGCCTGGTCGGAAGACTACGAGCAGTACTTC. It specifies CAWSEDYEQYF.

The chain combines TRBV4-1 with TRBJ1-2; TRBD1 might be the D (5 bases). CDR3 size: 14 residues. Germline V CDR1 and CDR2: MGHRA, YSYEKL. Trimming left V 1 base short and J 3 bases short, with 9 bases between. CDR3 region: CASSQGVGDYGYTF. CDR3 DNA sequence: TGCGCCAGCAGCCAAGGGGTGGGGGACTATGGCTACACCTTC.